These 6 T cell receptor beta chains came from one sample sequenced in a study of T cells in Graves' hyperthyroidism and ophthalmopathy. Amplification targeted TCR beta CDR3 regions from RNA transcripts. The primer set for the first-round RT-PCR of the TCR CDR3 was HTBI. TCRdb itself ran the multiplex PCR reads through MiXCR, one entry per CDR3 protein. Among 95,000 to 100,000 distinct CDR3 sequences listed, just over 50% were seen once. What was sequenced was blood. Every receptor here comes from a woman in her forties with Graves' hyperthyroidism.

This clonotype was counted only a few times. The DNA for the CDR3 is TGTGCCAGCAGCAGGGAGGAGACCCAGTACTTC. Translation: CASSREETQYF. The chain has TRBV7-8 and TRBJ2-5; a weak D match, TRBD2 (5 bases). Germline assignment: CDR1 SGHVS and CDR2 FQNEAQ. This CDR3 region has 11 residues. V lost 5 bases, J lost 5 bases, and 6 bases lay in between.

This clonotype was seen at least ten times. CDR3 nucleotide sequence: TGTGCCAGCAGCCCGACAGGGACCCCGCGCGAGCAGTACTTC. Translated: CASSPTGTPREQYF. The chain links TRBV7-2 to TRBJ2-7; TRBD1 agrees at 7 bases. V trimming: 5 bases; J trimming: 6 bases; junction bases outside the gene matches: 10. The germline gives CDR1 SGHTA, CDR2 FQGNSA. This CDR3 contains 14 residues.

This clonotype appeared once. At one end, the junction sequence differs from germline, possibly due to a read error. The rearrangement joins TRBV2 to TRBJ2-6; 7 bases fit TRBD1. This CDR3 is 18 amino acids long. Germline-derived CDR1 and CDR2 are SNHLY and FYNNEI. The CDR3 loop reads CASTLRGQTRSGANVPTF. As DNA, the CDR3 is TGTGCCAGCACCCTCAGGGGACAGACCCGCTCTGGGGCCAACGTCCCGACTTTC. The full variable domain, with the rest looked up from reference TRBV2 and TRBJ2-6, is EPEVTQTPSHQVTQMGQEVILRCVPISNHLYFYWYRQILGQKVEFLVSFYNNEISEKSEIFDDQFSVERPDGSNFTLKIRSTKLEDSAMYFCASTLRGQTRSGANVPTFGAGSRLTVL.

Ten or more counts support this clonotype. The rearrangement joins TRBV20-1 to TRBJ2-7; 8 bases match TRBD2. The CDR3 loop spans 16 amino acids. V lost 4 bases and J lost 2; bases outside the gene matches: 13. The germline gives CDR1 DFQATT, CDR2 SNEGSKA (reference sequence). CDR3 in amino acids: CSATLPGLVFPYEQYF. CDR3 nucleotide sequence: TGCAGTGCTACCCTACCGGGACTAGTATTCCCCTACGAGCAGTACTTC.

This clonotype has ten or more counts. This chain links TRBV19 with TRBJ2-2, with 10 bases identical to TRBD2. The germline CDR1 and CDR2 sequences are LNHDA and SQIVND (reference sequence). CDR3 size: 16 residues. The J segment lost 3 bases and the V segment lost 10 bases, leaving 11 bases of the junction unmatched. The CDR3 region is CATREASGSYTGELFF. CDR3 coding DNA: TGTGCCACCCGAGAGGCTAGCGGGAGTTACACCGGGGAGCTGTTTTTT.

This clonotype has ten or more counts. Sequence at one end of the junction differs from germline and may be a read error. This sequence joins TRBV7-2 and TRBJ1-5; perhaps TRBD1 as D (5 bases). This CDR3 contains 12 residues. Per the germline V gene, CDR1 is SGHTA and CDR2 is FQGNSA. CDR3 residues: CASSLGGSGQNF. CDR3 sequence (DNA): TGTGCCAGCAGCTTGGGGGGGTCGGGTCAAAATTTT.